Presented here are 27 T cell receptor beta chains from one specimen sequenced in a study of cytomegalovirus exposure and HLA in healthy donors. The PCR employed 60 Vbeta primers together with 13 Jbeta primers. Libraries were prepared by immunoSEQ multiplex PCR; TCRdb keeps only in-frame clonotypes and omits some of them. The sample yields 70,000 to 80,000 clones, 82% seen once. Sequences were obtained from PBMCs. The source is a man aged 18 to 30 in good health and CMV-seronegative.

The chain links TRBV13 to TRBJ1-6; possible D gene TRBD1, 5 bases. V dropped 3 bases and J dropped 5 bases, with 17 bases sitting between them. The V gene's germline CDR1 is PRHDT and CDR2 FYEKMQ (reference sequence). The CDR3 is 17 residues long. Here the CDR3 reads CASSLGGEGSHNSPLHF. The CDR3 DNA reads TGTGCCAGCAGCTTGGGGGGAGAGGGGTCCCATAATTCACCCCTCCACTTT.

The CDR3 nucleotides are TGTGCCAGCAGCGTAGCTAGCGGGTCACCTAAATCCACAGATACGCAGTATTTT. This sequence encodes CASSVASGSPKSTDTQYF. V is TRBV9 and J is TRBJ2-3; TRBD2 matches 8 bases. Germline CDR1 reads SGDLS; CDR2 reads YYNGEE. Unmatched junction bases numbered 11, after V lost 0 bases and J lost 2 bases. This CDR3 is 18 amino acids long.

The CDR3 here is CASSRLGSYEQYF. Here the CDR3 DNA reads TGTGCCAGCAGTAGGCTAGGATCCTACGAGCAGTACTTC. The chain couples TRBV28 to TRBJ2-7; no reliable D call. CDR3 length equals 13 residues. Germline-derived CDR1 and CDR2 are MDHEN and SYDVKM. Trimming took off 5 bases at V and 1 base at J, with 9 bases between the two ends. The full variable domain, in which reference TRBV28 and TRBJ2-7 provide the parts outside the CDR3, is DVKVTQSSRYLVKRTGEKVFLECVQDMDHENMFWYRQDPGLGLRLIYFSYDVKMKEKGDIPEGYSVSREKKERFSLILESASTNQTSMYLCASSRLGSYEQYFGPGTRLTVT.

CDR3 region: CASSGIGTGGSETQYF. In DNA form, the CDR3 reads TGTGCCAGCAGTGGAATCGGGACAGGAGGTTCAGAGACCCAGTACTTC. The chain is built from TRBV25-1 and TRBJ2-5; 8 nucleotides agree with TRBD1. CDR1 and CDR2 from the germline V gene are MGHDK and SYGVNS. V shed 4 bases, J shed 4 bases, and the junction held 11 bases outside the gene matches. The CDR3 runs 16 residues.

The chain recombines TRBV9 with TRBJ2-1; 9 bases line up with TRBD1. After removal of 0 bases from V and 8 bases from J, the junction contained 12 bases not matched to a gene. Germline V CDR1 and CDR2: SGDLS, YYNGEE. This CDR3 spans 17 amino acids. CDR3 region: CASSVDPGTGMRDEQFF. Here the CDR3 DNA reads TGTGCCAGCAGCGTAGACCCCGGGACAGGGATGCGGGATGAGCAGTTCTTC.

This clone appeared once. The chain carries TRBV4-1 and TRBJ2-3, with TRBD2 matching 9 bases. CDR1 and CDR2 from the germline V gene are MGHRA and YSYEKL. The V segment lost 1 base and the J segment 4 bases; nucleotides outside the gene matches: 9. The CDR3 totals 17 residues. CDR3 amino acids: CASSQAGGRGGADTQYF. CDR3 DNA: TGCGCCAGCAGCCAAGCTGGAGGGCGCGGGGGGGCAGATACGCAGTATTTT.

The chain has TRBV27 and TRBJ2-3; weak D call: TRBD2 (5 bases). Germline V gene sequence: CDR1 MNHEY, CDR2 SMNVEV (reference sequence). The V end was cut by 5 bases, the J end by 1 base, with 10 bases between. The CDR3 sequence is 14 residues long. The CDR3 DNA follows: TGTGCCAGCAGTCCCTCGCGGGGCACAGATACGCAGTATTTT. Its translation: CASSPSRGTDTQYF.

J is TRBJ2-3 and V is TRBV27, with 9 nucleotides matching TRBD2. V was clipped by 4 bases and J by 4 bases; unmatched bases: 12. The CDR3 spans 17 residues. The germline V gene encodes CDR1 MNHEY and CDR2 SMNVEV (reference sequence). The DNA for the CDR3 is TGTGCCAGCAGTTCCCTGAGGGCGGGAGGGCCCCCAGATACGCAGTATTTT. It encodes CASSSLRAGGPPDTQYF.

The DNA for the CDR3 is TGTGCCAGTAGGGCCCCAGGGGTCACCGGGGAGCTGTTTTTT. It translates to CASRAPGVTGELFF. This chain uses TRBV19 with TRBJ2-2; D is possibly TRBD1 (6 bases). Trimming took off 6 bases at V and 4 bases at J, with 12 bases between the two ends. The CDR3 has 14 residues. Germline assignment: CDR1 LNHDA and CDR2 SQIVND (reference sequence).

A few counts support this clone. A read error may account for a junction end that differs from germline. CDR3 in DNA: TGTTCCAGCAGCTATGAGAGGGAGGGGACCTACGAGCAGTACTTC. This encodes CSSSYEREGTYEQYF. This chain links TRBV7-9 with TRBJ2-7; 7 nucleotides match TRBD2. The CDR3 is 15 amino acids. Germline values: CDR1 SEHNR, CDR2 FQNEAQ (reference sequence).

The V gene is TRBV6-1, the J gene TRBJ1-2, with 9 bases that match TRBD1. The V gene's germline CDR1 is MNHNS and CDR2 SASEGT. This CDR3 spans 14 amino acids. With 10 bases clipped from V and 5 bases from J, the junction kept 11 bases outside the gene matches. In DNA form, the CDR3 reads TGTGCCACACTAGACAGGGGGTCTCTTTATGGCTACACCTTC. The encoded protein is CATLDRGSLYGYTF.

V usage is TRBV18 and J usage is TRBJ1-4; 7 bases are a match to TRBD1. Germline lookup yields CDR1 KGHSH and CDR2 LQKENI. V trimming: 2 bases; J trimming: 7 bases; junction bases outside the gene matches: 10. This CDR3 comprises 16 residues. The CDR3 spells CASSPTGAHLGEKLFF. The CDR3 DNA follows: TGTGCCAGCTCACCAACAGGGGCCCACCTTGGTGAAAAACTGTTTTTT.

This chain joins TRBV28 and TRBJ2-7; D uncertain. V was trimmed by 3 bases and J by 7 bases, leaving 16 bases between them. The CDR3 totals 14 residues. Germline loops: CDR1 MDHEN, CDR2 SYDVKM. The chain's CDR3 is CASSFVTGLPEQYF. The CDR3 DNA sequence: TGTGCCAGCAGTTTTGTGACTGGTCTCCCGGAGCAGTACTTC.

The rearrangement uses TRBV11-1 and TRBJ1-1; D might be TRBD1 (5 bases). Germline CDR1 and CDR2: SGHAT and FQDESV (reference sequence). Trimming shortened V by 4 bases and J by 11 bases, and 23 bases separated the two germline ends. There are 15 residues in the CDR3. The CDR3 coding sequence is TGTGCCAGCAGCTCCTCCCGGGACGGGGGATTGTTGGCTTTCTTT. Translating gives CASSSSRDGGLLAFF.

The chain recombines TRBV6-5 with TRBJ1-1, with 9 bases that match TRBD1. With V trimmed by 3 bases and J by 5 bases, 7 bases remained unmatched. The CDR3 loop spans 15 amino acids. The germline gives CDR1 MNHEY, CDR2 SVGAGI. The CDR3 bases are TGTGCCAGCAGTTATCATAACAGGGGGCGGACTGAAGCTTTCTTT. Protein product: CASSYHNRGRTEAFF.

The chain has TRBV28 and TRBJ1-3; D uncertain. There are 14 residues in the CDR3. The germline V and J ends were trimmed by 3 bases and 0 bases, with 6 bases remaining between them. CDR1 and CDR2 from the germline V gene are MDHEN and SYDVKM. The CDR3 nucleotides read TGTGCCAGCAGTTTGGAGATCTCTGGAAACACCATATATTTT. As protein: CASSLEISGNTIYF. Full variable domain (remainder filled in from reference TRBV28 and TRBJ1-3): DVKVTQSSRYLVKRTGEKVFLECVQDMDHENMFWYRQDPGLGLRLIYFSYDVKMKEKGDIPEGYSVSREKKERFSLILESASTNQTSMYLCASSLEISGNTIYFGEGSWLTVV.

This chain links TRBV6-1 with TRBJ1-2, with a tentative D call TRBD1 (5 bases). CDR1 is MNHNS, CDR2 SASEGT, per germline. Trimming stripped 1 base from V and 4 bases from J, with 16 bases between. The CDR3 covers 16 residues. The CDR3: CASSEVLIGASYGYTF. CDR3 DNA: TGTGCCAGCAGTGAAGTATTAATTGGGGCTAGCTATGGCTACACCTTC.

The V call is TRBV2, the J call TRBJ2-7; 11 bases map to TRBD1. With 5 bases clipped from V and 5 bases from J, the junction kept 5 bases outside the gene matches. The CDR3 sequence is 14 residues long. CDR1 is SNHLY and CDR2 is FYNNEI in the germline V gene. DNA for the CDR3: TGTGCCAGCAGTCAGGACAGGGGGCGTAACGAGCAGTACTTC. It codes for CASSQDRGRNEQYF.

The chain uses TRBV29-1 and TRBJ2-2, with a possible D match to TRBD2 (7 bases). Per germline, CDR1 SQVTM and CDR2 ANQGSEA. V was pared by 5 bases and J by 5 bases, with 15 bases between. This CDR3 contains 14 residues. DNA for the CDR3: TGCAGCGTTAGTAAGGGAGGGGGTACCGGGGAGCTGTTTTTT. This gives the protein CSVSKGGGTGELFF.

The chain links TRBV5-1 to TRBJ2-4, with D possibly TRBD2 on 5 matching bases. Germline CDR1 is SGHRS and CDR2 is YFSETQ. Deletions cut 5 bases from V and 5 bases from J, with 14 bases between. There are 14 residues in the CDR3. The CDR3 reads CASSPPGKENIQYF. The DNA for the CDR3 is TGCGCCAGCAGTCCCCCGGGGAAAGAAAACATTCAGTACTTC.

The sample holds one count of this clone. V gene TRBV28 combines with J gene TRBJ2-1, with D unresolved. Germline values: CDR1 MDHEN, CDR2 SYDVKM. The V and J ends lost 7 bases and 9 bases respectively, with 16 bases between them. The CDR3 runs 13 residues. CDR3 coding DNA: TGTGCCAGCATATCAGGTACTCCCAGTGAGCAGTTCTTC. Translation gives CASISGTPSEQFF.

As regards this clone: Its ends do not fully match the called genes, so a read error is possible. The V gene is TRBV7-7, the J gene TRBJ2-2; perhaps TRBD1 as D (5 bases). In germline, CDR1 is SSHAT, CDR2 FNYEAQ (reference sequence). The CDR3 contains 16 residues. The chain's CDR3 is CASRMGPGPNTGELFF. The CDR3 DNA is TGTGCTAGCAGGATGGGGCCAGGGCCCAACACCGGGGAGCTGTTTTTT.

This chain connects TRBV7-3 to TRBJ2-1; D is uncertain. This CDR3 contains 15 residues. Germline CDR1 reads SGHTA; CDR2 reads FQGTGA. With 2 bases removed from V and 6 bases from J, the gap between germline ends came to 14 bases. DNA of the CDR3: TGTGCCAGCAGCTTAGGAGTGGCTAGTTCCAATGAGCAGTTCTTC. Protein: CASSLGVASSNEQFF.

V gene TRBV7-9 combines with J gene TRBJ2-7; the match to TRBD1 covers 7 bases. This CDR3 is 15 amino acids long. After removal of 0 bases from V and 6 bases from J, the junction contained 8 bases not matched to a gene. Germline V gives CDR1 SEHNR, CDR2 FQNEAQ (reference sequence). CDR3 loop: CASSLANTGEAEQYF. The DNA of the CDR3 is TGTGCCAGCAGCTTAGCGAACACAGGGGAAGCCGAGCAGTACTTC. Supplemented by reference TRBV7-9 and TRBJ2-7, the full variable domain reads DTGVSQNPRHKITKRGQNVTFRCDPISEHNRLYWYRQTLGQGPEFLTYFQNEAQLEKSRLLSDRFSAERPKGSFSTLEIQRTEQGDSAMYLCASSLANTGEAEQYFGPGTRLTVT.

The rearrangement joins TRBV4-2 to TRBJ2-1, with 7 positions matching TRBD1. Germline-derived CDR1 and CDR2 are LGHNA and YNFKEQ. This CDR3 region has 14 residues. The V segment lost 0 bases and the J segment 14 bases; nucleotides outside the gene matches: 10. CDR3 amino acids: CASSQEVGGTEKFF. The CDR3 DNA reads TGTGCCAGCAGCCAAGAAGTCGGTGGGACAGAGAAGTTCTTC.

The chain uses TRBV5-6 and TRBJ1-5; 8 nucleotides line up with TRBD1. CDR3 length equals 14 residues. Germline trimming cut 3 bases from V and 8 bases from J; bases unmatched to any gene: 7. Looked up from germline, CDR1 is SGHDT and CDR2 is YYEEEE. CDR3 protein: CASSWGTGIEPQHF. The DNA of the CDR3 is TGTGCCAGCAGCTGGGGGACAGGTATTGAGCCCCAGCATTTT.

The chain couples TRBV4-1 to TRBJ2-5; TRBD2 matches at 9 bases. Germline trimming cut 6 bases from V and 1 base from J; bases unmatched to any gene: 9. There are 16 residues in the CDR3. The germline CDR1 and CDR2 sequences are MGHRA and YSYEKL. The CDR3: CASRLTSGGFQETQYF. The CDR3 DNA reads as TGCGCCAGCAGGCTAACGAGCGGGGGGTTCCAAGAGACCCAGTACTTC.